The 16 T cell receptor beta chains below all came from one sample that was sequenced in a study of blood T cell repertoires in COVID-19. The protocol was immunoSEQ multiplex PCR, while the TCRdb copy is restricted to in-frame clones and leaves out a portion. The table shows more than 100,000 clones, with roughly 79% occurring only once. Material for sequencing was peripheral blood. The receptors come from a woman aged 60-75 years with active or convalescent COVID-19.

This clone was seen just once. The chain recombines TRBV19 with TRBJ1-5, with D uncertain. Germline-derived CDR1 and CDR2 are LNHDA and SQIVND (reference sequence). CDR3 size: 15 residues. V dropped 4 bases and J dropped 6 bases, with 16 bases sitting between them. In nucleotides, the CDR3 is TGTGCCAGTAGTAAGTCCCGACTACCCGGTCAGCCCCAGCATTTT. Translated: CASSKSRLPGQPQHF.

CDR3 DNA: TGTGCCAGCGGCTCGGGGGATGGCTACACCTTC. Encoded protein: CASGSGDGYTF. This chain connects TRBV2 to TRBJ1-2, with D maybe TRBD1 (5 bases). V dropped 8 bases and J dropped 6 bases, with 10 bases sitting between them. Germline V gene lookup returns CDR1 SNHLY and CDR2 FYNNEI. The CDR3 runs 11 residues.

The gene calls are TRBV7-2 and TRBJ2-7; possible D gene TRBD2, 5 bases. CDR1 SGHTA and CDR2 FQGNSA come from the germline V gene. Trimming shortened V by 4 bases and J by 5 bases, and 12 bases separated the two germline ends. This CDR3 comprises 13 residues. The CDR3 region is CASSSSLVHEQYF. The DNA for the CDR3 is TGTGCCAGCAGCTCCTCACTAGTCCACGAGCAGTACTTC.

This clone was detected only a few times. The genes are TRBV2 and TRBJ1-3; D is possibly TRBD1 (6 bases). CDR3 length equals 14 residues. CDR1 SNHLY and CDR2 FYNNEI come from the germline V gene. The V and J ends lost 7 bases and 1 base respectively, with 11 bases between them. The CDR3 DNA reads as TGTGCCAGCACGGGGGGCCGATCTGGAAACACCATATATTTT. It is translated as CASTGGRSGNTIYF.

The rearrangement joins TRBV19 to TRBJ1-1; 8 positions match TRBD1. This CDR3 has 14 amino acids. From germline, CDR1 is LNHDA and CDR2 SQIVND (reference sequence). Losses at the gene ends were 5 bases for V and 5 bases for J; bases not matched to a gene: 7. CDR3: CASSPDREGTEAFF. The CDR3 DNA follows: TGTGCCAGTAGTCCGGACAGGGAGGGAACTGAAGCTTTCTTT.

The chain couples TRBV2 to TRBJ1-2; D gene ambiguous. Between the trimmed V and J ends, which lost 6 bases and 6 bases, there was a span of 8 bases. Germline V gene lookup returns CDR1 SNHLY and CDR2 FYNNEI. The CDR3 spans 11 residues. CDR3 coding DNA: TGTGCCAGCAGCCCGAGGGATGGCTACACCTTC. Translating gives CASSPRDGYTF.

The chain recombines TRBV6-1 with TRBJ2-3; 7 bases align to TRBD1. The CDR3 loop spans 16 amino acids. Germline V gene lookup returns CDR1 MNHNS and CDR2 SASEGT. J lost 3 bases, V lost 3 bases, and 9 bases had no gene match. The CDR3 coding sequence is TGTGCCAGCAGTGAGCTCAGGGGGAGTGGGACAGATACGCAGTATTTT. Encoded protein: CASSELRGSGTDTQYF.

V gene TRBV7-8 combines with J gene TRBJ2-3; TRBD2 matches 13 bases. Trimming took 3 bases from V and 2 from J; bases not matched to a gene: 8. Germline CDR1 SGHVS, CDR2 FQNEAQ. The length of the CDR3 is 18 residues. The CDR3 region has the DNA TGTGCCAGCAGCTTCACTCTTGGACTAGCGGGAGTCACAGATACGCAGTATTTT. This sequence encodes CASSFTLGLAGVTDTQYF. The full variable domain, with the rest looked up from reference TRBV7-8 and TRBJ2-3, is GAGVSQSPRYKVAKRGQDVALRCDPISGHVSLFWYQQALGQGPEFLTYFQNEAQLDKSGLPSDRFFAERPEGSVSTLKIQRTQQEDSAVYLCASSFTLGLAGVTDTQYFGPGTRLTVL.

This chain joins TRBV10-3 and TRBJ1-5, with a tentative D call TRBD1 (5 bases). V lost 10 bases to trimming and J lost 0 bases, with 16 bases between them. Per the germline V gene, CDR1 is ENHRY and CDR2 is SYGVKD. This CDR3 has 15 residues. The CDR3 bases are TGTGCCACCCGGCGCAGGGAACATAGCAATCAGCCCCAGCATTTT. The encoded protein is CATRRREHSNQPQHF.

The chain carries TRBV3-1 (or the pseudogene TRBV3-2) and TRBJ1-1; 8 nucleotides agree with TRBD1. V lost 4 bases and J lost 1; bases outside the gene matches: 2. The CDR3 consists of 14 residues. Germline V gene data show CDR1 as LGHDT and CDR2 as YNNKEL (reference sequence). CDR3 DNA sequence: TGTGCCAGCAGCCTGACAGGGGCGAACACTGAAGCTTTCTTT. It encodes CASSLTGANTEAFF.

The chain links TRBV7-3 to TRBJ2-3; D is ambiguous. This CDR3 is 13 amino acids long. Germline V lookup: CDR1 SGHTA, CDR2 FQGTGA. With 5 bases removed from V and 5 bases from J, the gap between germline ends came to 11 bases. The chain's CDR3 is CASSALGGDTQYF. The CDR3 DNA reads TGTGCCAGCAGCGCCCTAGGTGGAGATACGCAGTATTTT.

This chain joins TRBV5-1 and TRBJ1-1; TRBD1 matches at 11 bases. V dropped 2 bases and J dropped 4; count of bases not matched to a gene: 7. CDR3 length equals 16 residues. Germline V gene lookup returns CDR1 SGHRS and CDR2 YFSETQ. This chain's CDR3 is CASSFSGTGGFTEAFF. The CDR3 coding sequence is TGCGCCAGCAGCTTCTCCGGGACAGGGGGTTTCACTGAAGCTTTCTTT.

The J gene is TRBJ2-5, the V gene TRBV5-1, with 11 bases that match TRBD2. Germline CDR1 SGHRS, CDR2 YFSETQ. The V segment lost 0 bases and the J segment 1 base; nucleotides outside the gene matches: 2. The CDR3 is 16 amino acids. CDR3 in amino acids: CASSLGTSGRQETQYF. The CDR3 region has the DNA TGCGCCAGCAGCTTGGGGACTAGCGGGCGCCAAGAGACCCAGTACTTC.

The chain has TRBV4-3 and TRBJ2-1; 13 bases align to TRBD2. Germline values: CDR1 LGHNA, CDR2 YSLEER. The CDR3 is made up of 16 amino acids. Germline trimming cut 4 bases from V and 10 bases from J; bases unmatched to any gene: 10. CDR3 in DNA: TGCGCCAGCAGCCGGTCCGGGACTAGCGGGATTCCCGAGCAGTTCTTC. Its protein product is CASSRSGTSGIPEQFF.

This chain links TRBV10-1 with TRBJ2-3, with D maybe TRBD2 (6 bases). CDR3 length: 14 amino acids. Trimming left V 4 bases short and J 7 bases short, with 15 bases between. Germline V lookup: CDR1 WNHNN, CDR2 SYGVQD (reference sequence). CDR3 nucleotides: TGCGCCAGCAGTGGGTCCGGGGGATTGAATACGCAGTATTTT. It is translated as CASSGSGGLNTQYF.

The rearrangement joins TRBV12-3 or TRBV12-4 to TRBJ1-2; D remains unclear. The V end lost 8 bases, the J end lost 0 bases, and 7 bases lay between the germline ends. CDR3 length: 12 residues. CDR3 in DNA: TGTGCCAGCCTCCGAGCTAACTATGGCTACACCTTC. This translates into CASLRANYGYTF.